The 9 T cell receptor beta chains presented below share a single source sample, sequenced in a study of blood T cell repertoires in COVID-19. Libraries were prepared by immunoSEQ multiplex PCR; TCRdb keeps only in-frame clonotypes and omits some of them. Here the sample spans about 250,000 clones, around 90% being singletons. Specimen: peripheral blood. The receptors come from a young man with COVID-19, enrolled during active disease.

The chain couples TRBV7-6 to TRBJ2-5, with 11 bases fitting TRBD1. V gave up 5 bases and J gave up 4 bases; unmatched junction bases: 12. The CDR3 contains 17 residues. In germline, CDR1 is SGHVS, CDR2 FNYEAQ. CDR3: CASSPQDRGRGGETQYF. CDR3 nucleotide sequence: TGTGCCAGCAGCCCGCAGGACAGGGGGCGAGGAGGAGAGACCCAGTACTTC.

The rearrangement joins TRBV19 to TRBJ1-1; the D gene is possibly TRBD1 (5 bases). This CDR3 region has 14 residues. Germline V lookup: CDR1 LNHDA, CDR2 SQIVND (reference sequence). DNA of the CDR3: TGTGCTATAGAAAGCGGGGCAGGGAGCACTGAAGCTTTCTTT. Amino acid sequence: CAIESGAGSTEAFF.

This rearrangement joins TRBV7-2 to TRBJ2-7, with TRBD2 matching 7 bases. The CDR3 contains 15 residues. J gave up 1 base and V 1 base, and 4 bases lay outside the gene matches. In germline, CDR1 is SGHTA, CDR2 FQGNSA. The CDR3 nucleotides read TGTGCCAGCAGCTTAGAGTTTAGCGGGTCCTACGAGCAGTACTTC. Protein product: CASSLEFSGSYEQYF.

V gene TRBV14 combines with J gene TRBJ2-7; tentatively, D is TRBD1 (6 bases). Germline CDR1 reads SGHDN; CDR2 reads FVKESK. V lost 4 bases and J lost 0, with 7 bases in between. The CDR3 runs to 13 residues. This CDR3 is CASSRTDSYEQYF. CDR3 DNA: TGTGCCAGCAGCCGGACAGACTCCTACGAGCAGTACTTC.

The V gene is TRBV12-3 or TRBV12-4, the J gene TRBJ2-1; D uncertain. The ends were cut back, 3 bases at V and 6 bases at J, with 6 bases in the middle. The CDR3 is 12 residues long. CDR3 in DNA: TGTGCCAGCAGTTTCCCCGTCAATGAGCAGTTCTTC. Protein product: CASSFPVNEQFF.

This clone has just one count. This sequence joins TRBV2 and TRBJ1-1; 8 bases map to TRBD1. Trimming took 6 bases from V and 7 from J; bases not matched to a gene: 4. The CDR3 has 12 residues. CDR1 and CDR2 (germline): SNHLY, FYNNEI. The CDR3 here is CASSADRGEAFF. The CDR3 region has the DNA TGTGCCAGCAGCGCCGACAGGGGTGAAGCTTTCTTT.

The genes are TRBV5-1 and TRBJ1-3; no reliable D call. The CDR3 is made up of 15 amino acids. Germline V CDR1 and CDR2: SGHRS, YFSETQ. Trimming shortened V by 4 bases and J by 1 base, and 12 bases separated the two germline ends. CDR3 amino acids: CASSPRSGSGNTIYF. In DNA form, the CDR3 reads TGCGCCAGCAGCCCAAGGTCCGGGTCTGGAAACACCATATATTTT.

The CDR3 loop reads CSVDAAGSGANVLTF. The CDR3 DNA follows: TGCAGCGTTGACGCTGCGGGATCTGGGGCCAACGTCCTGACTTTC. The rearrangement links TRBV29-1 to TRBJ2-6; D possibly corresponds to TRBD2 (6 bases). The V end was cut by 3 bases, the J end by 1 base, with 10 bases between. The CDR3 length is 15 residues. The V gene's germline CDR1 is SQVTM and CDR2 ANQGSEA.

The V gene is TRBV5-4, the J gene TRBJ2-5; 10 bases are shared with TRBD1. The CDR3 sequence is 15 residues long. Germline CDR1 reads SGHNT; CDR2 reads YYREEE (reference sequence). The trim removed 6 bases at V and 6 bases at J, leaving 11 bases unmatched. In DNA form, the CDR3 reads TGTGCCAGCACCCCGGGACAGGGGCCCGAAAAGACCCAGTACTTC. It yields the protein CASTPGQGPEKTQYF.